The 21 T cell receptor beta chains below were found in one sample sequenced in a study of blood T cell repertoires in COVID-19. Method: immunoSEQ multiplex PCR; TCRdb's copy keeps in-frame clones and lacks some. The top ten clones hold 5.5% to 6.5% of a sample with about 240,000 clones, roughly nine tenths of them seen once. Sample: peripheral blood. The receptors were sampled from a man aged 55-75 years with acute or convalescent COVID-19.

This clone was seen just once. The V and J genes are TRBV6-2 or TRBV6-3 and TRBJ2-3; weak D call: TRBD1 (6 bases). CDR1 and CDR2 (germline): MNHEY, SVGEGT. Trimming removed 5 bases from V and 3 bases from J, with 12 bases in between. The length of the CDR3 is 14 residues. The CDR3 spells CASSTFDRTDTQYF. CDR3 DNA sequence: TGTGCCAGCAGTACCTTCGACAGGACAGATACGCAGTATTTT.

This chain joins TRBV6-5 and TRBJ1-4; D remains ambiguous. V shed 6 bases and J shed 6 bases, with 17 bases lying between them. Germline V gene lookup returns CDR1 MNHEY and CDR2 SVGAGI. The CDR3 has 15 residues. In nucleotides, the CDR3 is TGTGCCAGCAGGCCAGGAGGAGTGGGGTATGAAAAACTGTTTTTT. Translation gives CASRPGGVGYEKLFF.

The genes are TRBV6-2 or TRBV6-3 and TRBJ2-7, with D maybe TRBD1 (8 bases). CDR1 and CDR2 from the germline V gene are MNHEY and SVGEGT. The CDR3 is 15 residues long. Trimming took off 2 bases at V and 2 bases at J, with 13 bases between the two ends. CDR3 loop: CASSYNRGGPYEQYF. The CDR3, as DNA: TGTGCCAGCAGTTACAACAGGGGGGGACCCTACGAGCAGTACTTC.

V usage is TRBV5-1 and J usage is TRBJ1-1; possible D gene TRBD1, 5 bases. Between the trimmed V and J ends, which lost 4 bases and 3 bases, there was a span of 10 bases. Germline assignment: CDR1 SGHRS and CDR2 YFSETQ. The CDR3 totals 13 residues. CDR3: CASSPGGDTEAFF. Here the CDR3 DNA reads TGCGCCAGCAGCCCTGGGGGGGACACTGAAGCTTTCTTT.

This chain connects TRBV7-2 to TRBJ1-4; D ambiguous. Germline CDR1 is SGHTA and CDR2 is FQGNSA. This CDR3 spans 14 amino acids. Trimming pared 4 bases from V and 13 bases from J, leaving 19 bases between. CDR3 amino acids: CASSSSSTAGGLFF. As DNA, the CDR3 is TGTGCCAGCAGCTCCTCCTCCACGGCAGGTGGACTGTTTTTT.

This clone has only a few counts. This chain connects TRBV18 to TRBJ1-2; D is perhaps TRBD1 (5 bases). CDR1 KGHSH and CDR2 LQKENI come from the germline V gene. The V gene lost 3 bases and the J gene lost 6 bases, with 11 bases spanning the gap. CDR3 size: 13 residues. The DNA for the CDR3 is TGTGCCAGCTCACCGTTGGCCAGGGATGGCTACACCTTC. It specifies CASSPLARDGYTF.

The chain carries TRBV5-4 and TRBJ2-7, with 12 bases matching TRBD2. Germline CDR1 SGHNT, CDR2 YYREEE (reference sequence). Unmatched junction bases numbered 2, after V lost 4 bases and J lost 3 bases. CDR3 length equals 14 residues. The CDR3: CASSLAGGIYEQYF. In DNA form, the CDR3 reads TGTGCCAGCAGCCTAGCGGGAGGGATCTACGAGCAGTACTTC.

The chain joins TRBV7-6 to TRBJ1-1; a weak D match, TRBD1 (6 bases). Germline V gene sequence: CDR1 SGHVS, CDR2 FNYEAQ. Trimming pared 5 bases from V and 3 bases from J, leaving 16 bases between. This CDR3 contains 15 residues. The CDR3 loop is CASSPEAGADTEAFF. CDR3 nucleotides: TGTGCCAGCAGCCCCGAGGCAGGGGCTGACACTGAAGCTTTCTTT.

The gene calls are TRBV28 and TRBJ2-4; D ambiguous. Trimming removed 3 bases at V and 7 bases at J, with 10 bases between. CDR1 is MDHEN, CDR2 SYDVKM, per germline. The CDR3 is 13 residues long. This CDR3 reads CASSLVSGNIQYF. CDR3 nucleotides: TGTGCCAGCAGTTTGGTATCCGGTAACATTCAGTACTTC.

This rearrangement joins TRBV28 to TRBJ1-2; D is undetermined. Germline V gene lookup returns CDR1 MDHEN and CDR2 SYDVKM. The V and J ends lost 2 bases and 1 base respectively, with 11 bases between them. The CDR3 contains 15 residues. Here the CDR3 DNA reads TGTGCCAGCAGTTTAGGCATGCGGCTTAACTATGGCTACACCTTC. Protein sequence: CASSLGMRLNYGYTF.

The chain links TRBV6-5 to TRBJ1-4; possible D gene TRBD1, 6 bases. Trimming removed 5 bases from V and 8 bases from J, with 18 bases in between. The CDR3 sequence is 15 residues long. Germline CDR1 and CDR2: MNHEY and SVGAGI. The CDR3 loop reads CASSLLQGSGEKLFF. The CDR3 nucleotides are TGTGCCAGCAGTCTCCTACAGGGTTCGGGGGAAAAACTGTTTTTT.

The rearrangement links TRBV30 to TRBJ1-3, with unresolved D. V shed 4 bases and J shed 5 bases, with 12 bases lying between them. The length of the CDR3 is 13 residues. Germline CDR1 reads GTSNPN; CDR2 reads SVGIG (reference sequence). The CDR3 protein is CAWNTEERNTIYF. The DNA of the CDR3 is TGTGCCTGGAATACGGAGGAGCGAAACACCATATATTTT.

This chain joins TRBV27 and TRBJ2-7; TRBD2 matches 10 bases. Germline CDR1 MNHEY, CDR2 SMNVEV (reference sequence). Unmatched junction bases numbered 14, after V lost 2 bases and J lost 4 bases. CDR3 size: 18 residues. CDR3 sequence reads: CASSLRYPLAGVFYEQYF. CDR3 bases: TGTGCCAGCAGTTTAAGGTACCCCCTAGCGGGAGTGTTTTACGAGCAGTACTTC.

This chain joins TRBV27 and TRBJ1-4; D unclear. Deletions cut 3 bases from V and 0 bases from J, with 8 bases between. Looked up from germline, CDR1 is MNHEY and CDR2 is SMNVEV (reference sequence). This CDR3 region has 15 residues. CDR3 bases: TGTGCCAGCAGTTTTGCGGCTGCAACTAATGAAAAACTGTTTTTT. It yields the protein CASSFAAATNEKLFF.

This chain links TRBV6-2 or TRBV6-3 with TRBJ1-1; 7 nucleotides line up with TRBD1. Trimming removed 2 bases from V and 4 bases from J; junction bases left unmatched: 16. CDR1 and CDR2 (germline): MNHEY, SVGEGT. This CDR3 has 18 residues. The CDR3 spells CASSYLGQVGLVSTEAFF. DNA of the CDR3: TGTGCCAGCAGTTACCTCGGACAGGTGGGTCTGGTGAGCACTGAAGCTTTCTTT.

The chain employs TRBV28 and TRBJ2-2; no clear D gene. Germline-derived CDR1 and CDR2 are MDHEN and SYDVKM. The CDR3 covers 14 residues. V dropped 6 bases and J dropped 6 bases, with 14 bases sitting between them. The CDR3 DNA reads TGTGCCAGCAGCTCTATATCGAGCTCCGGGGAGCTGTTTTTT. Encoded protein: CASSSISSSGELFF.

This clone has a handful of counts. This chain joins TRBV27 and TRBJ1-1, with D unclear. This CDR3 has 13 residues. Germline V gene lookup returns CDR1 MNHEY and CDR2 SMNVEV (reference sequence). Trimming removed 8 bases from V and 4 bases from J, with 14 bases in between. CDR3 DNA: TGTGCCAGCCTCATTGGCGGTGGCACTGAAGCTTTCTTT. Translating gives CASLIGGGTEAFF.

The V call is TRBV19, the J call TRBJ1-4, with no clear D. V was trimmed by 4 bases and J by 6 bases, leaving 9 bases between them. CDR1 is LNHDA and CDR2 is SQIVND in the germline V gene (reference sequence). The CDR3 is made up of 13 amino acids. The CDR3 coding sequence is TGTGCCAGTAGTACGGTGGGCCATGAAAAACTGTTTTTT. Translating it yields CASSTVGHEKLFF. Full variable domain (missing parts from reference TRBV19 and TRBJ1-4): DGGITQSPKYLFRKEGQNVTLSCEQNLNHDAMYWYRQDPGQGLRLIYYSQIVNDFQKGDIAEGYSVSREKKESFPLTVTSAQKNPTAFYLCASSTVGHEKLFFGSGTQLSVL.

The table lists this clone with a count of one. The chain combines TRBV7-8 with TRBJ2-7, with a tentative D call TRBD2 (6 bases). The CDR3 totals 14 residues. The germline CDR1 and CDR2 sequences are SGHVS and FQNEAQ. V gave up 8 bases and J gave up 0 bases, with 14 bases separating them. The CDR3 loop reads CASGGTFSSYEQYF. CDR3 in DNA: TGTGCCAGCGGGGGGACTTTTAGCTCCTACGAGCAGTACTTC.

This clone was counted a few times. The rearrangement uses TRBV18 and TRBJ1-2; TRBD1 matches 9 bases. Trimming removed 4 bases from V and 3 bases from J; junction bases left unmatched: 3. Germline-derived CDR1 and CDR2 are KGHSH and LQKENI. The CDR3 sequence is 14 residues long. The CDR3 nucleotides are TGTGCCAGCTCACTCCGACAGGGGGACTATGGCTACACCTTC. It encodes CASSLRQGDYGYTF.

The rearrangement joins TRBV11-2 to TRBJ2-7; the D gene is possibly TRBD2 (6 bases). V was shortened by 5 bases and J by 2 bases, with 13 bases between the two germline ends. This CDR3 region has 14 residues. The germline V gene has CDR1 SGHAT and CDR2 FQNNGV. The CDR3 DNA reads TGTGCCAGCAGCCCCGCCGGGGGAACCTACGAGCAGTACTTC. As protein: CASSPAGGTYEQYF.